This T cell receptor beta chain is from a study of technical replicates of blood from a few donors. Repertoires were generated with immunoSEQ multiplex PCR, while TCRdb's copy carries only in-frame clones and drops some. The table includes around 71,000 clones, around 90% detected once. V lost 4 bases and J 2 bases, leaving 24 bases between the germline ends. The CDR3 has 18 residues. Per germline, CDR1 MNHEY and CDR2 SMNVEV (reference sequence). The V gene is TRBV27, the J gene TRBJ2-7, with TRBD1 as a possible D gene (9 bases). The sequenced sample was T cells isolated from PBMCs. This TCR was recovered from a human donor in good health. The CDR3 DNA follows: TGTGCCAGCAGTTCCCCGGGACAGGGCGGACTAGCAGCCTACGAGCAGTACTTC. Its translation: CASSSPGQGGLAAYEQYF.